This T cell receptor (beta chain) derives from a study of shared clonotypes between healthy human individuals. Assay execution proceeded at the deep level. It was across several immunoSEQ plates that each subset's genomic DNA was evenly split. Each replicate PCR on the sorted subsets used 200 to 250 ng DNA (about 30,000 T cell genomes). Only in-frame clones appear in the TCRdb table, and some are missing; sequencing was by immunoSEQ multiplex PCR. Among around 690,000 clones listed, about nine tenths were seen once. V was pared by 4 bases and J by 2 bases, with 13 bases between. Germline loops: CDR1 SGHRS, CDR2 YFSETQ. The CDR3 length is 14 residues.

This sequence was found in a man in his late teens or twenties in good health. Some clones in this sample may be carry-over from other donors' samples. Specimen: memory CD8+ T cells from PBMCs. Subset given: CD45RO+ cells pooled with CCR7-negative TemRA cells. This rearrangement joins TRBV5-1 to TRBJ2-7, with D perhaps matching TRBD1 or TRBD2 (5 bases each). The CDR3 DNA is TGCGCCAGCAGCCCAGGGACGTTGGCCTACGAGCAGTACTTC. Its protein product is CASSPGTLAYEQYF.